Below, 17 T cell receptor beta chains from the same sample are listed, as sequenced in a study of T cell responses to AZD1222 COVID-19 vaccine. Here immunoSEQ multiplex PCR was the method, and the copy in TCRdb shows in-frame clones only, minus some. This table holds some 120,000 clones, roughly nine tenths found once. The specimen was peripheral blood, collected 28 days after the second AZD1222 dose. The receptor set was obtained from an adult who received the AZD1222 COVID-19 vaccine.

The chain joins TRBV18 to TRBJ2-1, with TRBD2 matching 7 bases. Germline V gives CDR1 KGHSH, CDR2 LQKENI. CDR3 length: 14 amino acids. The junction had 5 bases not matched to a gene; V was cut back by 5 bases and J by 4 bases. The CDR3 bases are TGTGCCAGCTCAACGACGGGACTATACAATGAGCAGTTCTTC. Amino acids: CASSTTGLYNEQFF.

This clone was seen only once. The chain links TRBV9 to TRBJ1-5; D gene uncertain. V was trimmed by 4 bases and J by 8 bases, leaving 16 bases between them. CDR3 size: 14 residues. Germline lookup yields CDR1 SGDLS and CDR2 YYNGEE. In nucleotides, the CDR3 is TGTGCCAGCAGCAGTCAGTCCGCCGGGAAGCCCCAGCATTTT. Translation: CASSSQSAGKPQHF. Full variable domain (outside the CDR3, taken from reference TRBV9 and TRBJ1-5): DSGVTQTPKHLITATGQRVTLRCSPRSGDLSVYWYQQSLDQGLQFLIQYYNGEERAKGNILERFSAQQFPDLHSELNLSSLELGDSALYFCASSSQSAGKPQHFGDGTRLSIL.

This clone was detected once. The chain uses TRBV23-1 and TRBJ1-5; 8 bases agree with TRBD1. TRBV23-1 is sorted into the ORF group, with uncertain function. CDR3 length: 17 residues. J lost 3 bases, V lost 4 bases, and 11 bases had no gene match. CDR3 amino acids: CASSPGQGNPPNQPQHF. Here the CDR3 DNA reads TGCGCCAGCAGTCCCGGACAGGGAAATCCCCCCAATCAGCCCCAGCATTTT.

CDR3 sequence (DNA): TGTGCCACCAGCAGAGGGACTAGCGGGGGGATCGAGCAGTACTTC. Amino acid sequence: CATSRGTSGGIEQYF. The chain employs TRBV15 and TRBJ2-7; 14 nucleotides align to TRBD2. CDR1 is LNHNV and CDR2 is YYDKDF in the germline V gene (reference sequence). V trimming: 1 base; J trimming: 6 bases; junction bases outside the gene matches: 2. This CDR3 region has 15 residues. The complete variable domain, with remaining parts taken from reference TRBV15 and TRBJ2-7, reads DAMVIQNPRYQVTQFGKPVTLSCSQTLNHNVMYWYQQKSSQAPKLLFHYYDKDFNNEADTPDNFQSRRPNTSFCFLDIRSPGLGDTAMYLCATSRGTSGGIEQYFGPGTRLTVT.

On this clone: Other DNA sequences of this sample code for an identical CDR3. This chain joins TRBV6-5 and TRBJ2-1; 15 nucleotides align to TRBD2. The CDR3 has 16 amino acids. Germline assignment: CDR1 MNHEY and CDR2 SVGAGI. Trimming removed 2 bases from V and 7 bases from J; junction bases left unmatched: 3. The CDR3 DNA sequence: TGTGCCAGCAGTTACCGCGGACTAGCGGGAGGGAATGAGCAGTTCTTC. Translation gives CASSYRGLAGGNEQFF.

The chain employs TRBV13 and TRBJ2-3; TRBD1 is a possible D gene (5 bases). Germline V gene lookup returns CDR1 PRHDT and CDR2 FYEKMQ (reference sequence). CDR3 length: 12 residues. V dropped 10 bases and J dropped 4 bases, with 12 bases sitting between them. The CDR3 DNA reads as TGTGCCACCCAGGGCGCGGCAGATACGCAGTATTTT. Encoded protein: CATQGAADTQYF.

For the CDR3, the DNA is TGCGCCAGCAGTTTTGCCCGGGCCGGGGAGCTGTTTTTT. Encoded protein: CASSFARAGELFF. V is TRBV5-1 and J is TRBJ2-2, with D hard to call. Trimming took off 5 bases at V and 6 bases at J, with 11 bases between the two ends. This CDR3 has 13 residues. Germline CDR1 is SGHRS and CDR2 is YFSETQ.

The chain joins TRBV12-3 or TRBV12-4 to TRBJ2-7; 7 nucleotides agree with TRBD1. Trimming cost V 8 bases and J 6 bases; bases outside gene matches: 10. This CDR3 has 13 amino acids. CDR3 in amino acids: CASDPTGIVEQYF. Written as DNA, the CDR3 is TGTGCCAGCGATCCGACAGGGATAGTCGAGCAGTACTTC.

Here the CDR3 reads CASLDRANQPQHF. The CDR3 bases are TGCGCCAGCCTGGACAGGGCCAATCAGCCCCAGCATTTT. The chain couples TRBV10-2 to TRBJ1-5; TRBD1 agrees at 8 bases. Germline V gene sequence: CDR1 WSHSY, CDR2 SAAADI. CDR3 length equals 13 residues. Unmatched junction bases numbered 3, after V lost 8 bases and J lost 3 bases.

In this sample, this clone turned up a few times. V usage is TRBV18 and J usage is TRBJ2-3; 7 nucleotides align to TRBD2. This CDR3 has 15 amino acids. V shed 0 bases, J shed 3 bases, and the junction held 3 bases outside the gene matches. CDR1 KGHSH and CDR2 LQKENI come from the germline V gene. CDR3 sequence: CASSPPVGGTDTQYF. The CDR3 DNA follows: TGTGCCAGCTCACCACCGGTGGGGGGGACAGATACGCAGTATTTT.

The rearrangement links TRBV14 to TRBJ1-5; 7 bases align to TRBD1. Germline assignment: CDR1 SGHDN and CDR2 FVKESK. V trimming: 3 bases; J trimming: 4 bases; junction bases outside the gene matches: 24. CDR3 length equals 21 residues. This CDR3 is CASSHYHLIEGAQGMNQPQHF. For the CDR3, the DNA is TGTGCCAGCAGCCATTACCATTTGATTGAGGGGGCGCAAGGCATGAATCAGCCCCAGCATTTT.

This chain links TRBV7-2 with TRBJ1-3; TRBD1 agrees at 11 bases. Unmatched junction bases numbered 10, after V lost 5 bases and J lost 4 bases. The CDR3 has 17 residues. In germline, CDR1 is SGHTA, CDR2 FQGNSA. The CDR3 reads CASSPWTGGTYGNTIYF. In DNA form, the CDR3 reads TGTGCCAGCAGCCCTTGGACAGGGGGCACATACGGAAACACCATATATTTT.

The genes are TRBV6-1 and TRBJ2-5; no reliable D call. V was trimmed by 1 base and J by 2 bases, leaving 5 bases between them. The CDR3 loop spans 13 amino acids. Germline V lookup: CDR1 MNHNS, CDR2 SASEGT. In nucleotides, the CDR3 is TGTGCCAGCAGTGAAGTGTCACAAGAGACCCAGTACTTC. Its translation: CASSEVSQETQYF.

This chain joins TRBV4-1 and TRBJ2-3; TRBD2 aligns across 14 bases. CDR1 and CDR2 (germline): MGHRA, YSYEKL. After removal of 3 bases from V and 4 bases from J, the junction contained 9 bases not matched to a gene. This CDR3 has 18 amino acids. The CDR3 region is CASSQDPGTSGSPDTQYF. As DNA, the CDR3 is TGCGCCAGCAGCCAGGACCCCGGGACTAGCGGGAGCCCAGATACGCAGTATTTT.

The chain is built from TRBV7-9 and TRBJ1-1; the D gene is possibly TRBD1 (6 bases). V was clipped by 5 bases and J by 8 bases, with 18 bases between them. CDR1 is SEHNR and CDR2 is FQNEAQ in the germline V gene (reference sequence). There are 14 residues in the CDR3. CDR3 coding DNA: TGTGCCAGCAGCGCCCTCCAGGGGAGGGGGGAAGCTTTCTTT. Translated: CASSALQGRGEAFF. The entire variable domain, with the rest obtained from reference TRBV7-9 and TRBJ1-1, is as follows: DTGVSQNPRHKITKRGQNVTFRCDPISEHNRLYWYRQTLGQGPEFLTYFQNEAQLEKSRLLSDRFSAERPKGSFSTLEIQRTEQGDSAMYLCASSALQGRGEAFFGQGTRLTVV.

V and J are TRBV3-1 (or the pseudogene TRBV3-2) and TRBJ1-1; D not resolved. Per germline, CDR1 LGHDT and CDR2 YNNKEL (reference sequence). Trimming removed 3 bases at V and 0 bases at J, with 11 bases between. The CDR3 is 15 amino acids. For the CDR3, the DNA is TGTGCCAGCAGCCATGGCGGCCTCATGAACACTGAAGCTTTCTTT. It codes for CASSHGGLMNTEAFF.

The CDR3 nucleotides read TGTGCCAGTGGGCGGCGGTCGAACACCGGGGAGCTGTTTTTT. It encodes CASGRRSNTGELFF. This chain links TRBV6-5 with TRBJ2-2; D remains unclear. The CDR3 length is 14 residues. Germline V gene sequence: CDR1 MNHEY, CDR2 SVGAGI. The ends were cut back, 9 bases at V and 0 bases at J, with 11 bases in the middle.